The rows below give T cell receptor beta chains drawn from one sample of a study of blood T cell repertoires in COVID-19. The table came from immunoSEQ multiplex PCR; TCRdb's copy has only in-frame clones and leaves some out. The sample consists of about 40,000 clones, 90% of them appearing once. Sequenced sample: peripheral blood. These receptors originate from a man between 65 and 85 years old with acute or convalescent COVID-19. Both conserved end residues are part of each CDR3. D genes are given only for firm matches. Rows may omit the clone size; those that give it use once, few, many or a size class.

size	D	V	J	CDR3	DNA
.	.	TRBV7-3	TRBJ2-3	CASSLGLAYTDTQYF	TGTGCCAGCAGCCTAGGACTGGCTTACACAGATACGCAGTATTTT
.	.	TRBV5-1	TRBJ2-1	CASRFTRGSDEQFF	TGCGCCAGCAGATTCACCAGGGGTAGCGATGAGCAGTTCTTC
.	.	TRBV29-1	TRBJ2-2	CSAVNWPGELFF	TGCAGCGCCGTAAATTGGCCCGGGGAGCTGTTTTTT
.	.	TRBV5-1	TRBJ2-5	CASSDRQETQYF	TGCGCCAGCAGCGACAGGCAAGAGACCCAGTACTTC
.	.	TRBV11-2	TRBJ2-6	CASSRQVSGANVLTF	TGTGCCAGCAGCAGACAGGTCTCTGGGGCCAACGTCCTGACTTTC
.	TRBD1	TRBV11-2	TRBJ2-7	CASSLGDRVYEQYF	TGTGCCAGCAGCTTAGGGGACAGGGTCTACGAGCAGTACTTC
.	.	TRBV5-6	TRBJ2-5	CASSLQAFQETQYF	TGTGCCAGCAGCTTGCAGGCGTTTCAAGAGACCCAGTACTTC
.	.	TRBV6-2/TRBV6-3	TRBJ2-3	CASSPGASDTQYF	TGTGCCAGCAGCCCTGGGGCATCCGATACGCAGTATTTT
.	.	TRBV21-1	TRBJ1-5	CAPRGQVRNQPQHF	TGTGCCCCCAGGGGGCAGGTCCGTAATCAGCCCCAGCATTTT
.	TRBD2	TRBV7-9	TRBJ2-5	CASTLLGSGRMETQYF	TGTGCCAGCACCCTCTTGGGTAGCGGGAGGATGGAGACCCAGTACTTC
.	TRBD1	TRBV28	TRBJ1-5	CASSLSLGQGSFGNQPQHF	TGTGCCAGCAGTTTAAGCCTGGGACAGGGGTCGTTTGGCAATCAGCCCCAGCATTTT
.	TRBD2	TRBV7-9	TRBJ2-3	CASSLYREAQDTQYF	TGTGCCAGCAGCTTATACCGGGAGGCACAAGATACGCAGTATTTT
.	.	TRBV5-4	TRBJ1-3	CASSPRVGNTIYF	TGTGCCAGCAGCCCGCGTGTCGGAAACACCATATATTTT
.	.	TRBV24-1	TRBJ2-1	CATSDQYRAVSNEQFF	TGTGCCACCAGTGATCAATACAGGGCAGTTTCCAATGAGCAGTTCTTC
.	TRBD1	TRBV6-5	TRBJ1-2	CASRTDRDYGYTF	TGTGCCAGCAGAACGGACAGGGACTATGGCTACACCTTC
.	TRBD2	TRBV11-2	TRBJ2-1	CASARTSGSYNEQFF	TGTGCCAGCGCCAGGACTAGCGGGTCCTACAATGAGCAGTTCTTC
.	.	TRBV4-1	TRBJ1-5	CASSQGGFNQPQHF	TGCGCCAGCAGCCAAGGAGGGTTCAATCAGCCCCAGCATTTT
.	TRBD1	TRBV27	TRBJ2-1	CASRMPGQSLNEQFF	TGTGCCAGCAGAATGCCGGGACAGAGCCTCAATGAGCAGTTCTTC
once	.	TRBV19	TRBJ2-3	CASSNRVRDTQYF	TGTGCCAGTAGTAACCGGGTCAGAGATACGCAGTATTTT
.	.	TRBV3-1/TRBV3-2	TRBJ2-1	CASSPLAGEQFF	TGTGCCAGCAGCCCCCTGGCAGGGGAGCAGTTCTTC
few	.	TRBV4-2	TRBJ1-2	CASSQDPSAAVNGYTF	TGTGCCAGCAGCCAAGATCCCTCTGCCGCGGTTAATGGCTACACCTTC
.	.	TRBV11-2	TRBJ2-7	CASSSRTESYEQYF	TGTGCCAGCAGCTCCCGGACAGAGTCCTACGAGCAGTACTTC
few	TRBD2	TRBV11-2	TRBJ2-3	CASSQAGGTQYF	TGTGCCAGCAGCCAAGCGGGGGGTACGCAGTATTTT
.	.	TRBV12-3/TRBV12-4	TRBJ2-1	CASRKTEYNEQFF	TGTGCCAGCAGGAAGACAGAGTACAATGAGCAGTTCTTC
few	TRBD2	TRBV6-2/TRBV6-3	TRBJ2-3	CASSSGVLTGGEDTQYF	TGTGCCAGCAGTTCCGGGGTGTTGACGGGAGGGGAAGATACGCAGTATTTT
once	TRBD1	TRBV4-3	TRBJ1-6	CASSQQGDSASPLHF	TGCGCCAGCAGCCAACAAGGGGACAGTGCCTCACCCCTCCACTTT
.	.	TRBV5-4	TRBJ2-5	CASSLDRETQYF	TGTGCCAGCAGCTTGGACAGGGAGACCCAGTACTTC
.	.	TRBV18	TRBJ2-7	CASSPPNPRTTIYEQYF	TGTGCCAGCTCACCACCTAACCCGAGGACTACTATTTACGAGCAGTACTTC
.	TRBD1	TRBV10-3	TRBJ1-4	CAISRGQGATNEKLFF	TGTGCCATCAGCCGCGGACAGGGGGCTACTAATGAAAAACTGTTTTTT
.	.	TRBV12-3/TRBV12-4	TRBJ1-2	CASTPPQGRNTF	TGTGCCAGCACCCCCCCCCAGGGGCGCAACACCTTC
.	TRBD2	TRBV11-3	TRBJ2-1	CASSRGLAGGPNEQFF	TGTGCCAGCAGCCGGGGACTAGCGGGAGGGCCTAATGAGCAGTTCTTC
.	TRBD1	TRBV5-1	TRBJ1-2	CASSVTGMDGYTF	TGCGCCAGCAGCGTGACAGGGATGGATGGCTACACCTTC
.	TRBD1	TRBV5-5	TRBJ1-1	CASSPDLGTVAFF	TGTGCCAGCAGCCCGGATCTAGGGACAGTCGCTTTCTTT
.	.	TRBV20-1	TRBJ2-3	CSASGQSSNTQYF	TGCAGTGCTAGTGGACAGTCCTCGAATACGCAGTATTTT
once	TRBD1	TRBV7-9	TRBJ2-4	CASSDDRGENIQYF	TGTGCCAGCAGCGACGACAGGGGGGAGAACATTCAGTACTTC
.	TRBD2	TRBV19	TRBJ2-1	CASRTSGRDNEQFF	TGTGCCAGTAGGACTAGCGGGAGGGACAATGAGCAGTTCTTC
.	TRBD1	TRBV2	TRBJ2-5	CASSERTGGGEAQYF	TGTGCCAGCAGTGAGCGAACAGGGGGAGGAGAGGCCCAGTACTTC
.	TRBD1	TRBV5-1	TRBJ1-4	CASSSTGGINEKLFF	TGCGCCAGCAGTTCGACAGGGGGAATTAATGAAAAACTGTTTTTT
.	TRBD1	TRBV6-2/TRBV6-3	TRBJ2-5	CASSPPGQKETQYF	TGTGCCAGCAGCCCTCCGGGACAGAAAGAGACCCAGTACTTC
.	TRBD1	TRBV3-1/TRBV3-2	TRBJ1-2	CASSQGAQGARGYTF	TGTGCCAGCAGCCAAGGAGCACAGGGGGCTCGAGGCTACACCTTC
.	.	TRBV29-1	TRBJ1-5	CSVDLGGNQPQHF	TGCAGCGTTGATTTGGGCGGCAATCAGCCCCAGCATTTT
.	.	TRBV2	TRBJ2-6	CASSERGGGANVLTF	TGTGCCAGCAGTGAACGGGGTGGTGGGGCCAACGTCCTGACTTTC
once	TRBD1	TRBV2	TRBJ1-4	CASSGAGQGAFATNEKLFF	TGTGCCAGCAGCGGGGCAGGACAGGGGGCATTCGCAACTAATGAAAAACTGTTTTTT
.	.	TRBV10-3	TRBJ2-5	CAIRDIQETQYF	TGTGCCATCAGGGACATCCAAGAGACCCAGTACTTC
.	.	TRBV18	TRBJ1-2	CASSGTGGADGYTF	TGTGCCAGCTCAGGTACCGGGGGGGCCGATGGCTACACCTTC